Each of the 7 T cell receptor beta chains below was sequenced from the same sample in a study of human T cells and chemical hapten exposure. Noted time point: pre-sensitization, week 0. Treatment noted: therapeutic diphenylcyclopropenone sensitization with weekly scalp DPC. One entry per CDR3 protein, called by TCRdb with MiXCR from the RACE reads. The sample has about 68,000 distinct CDR3 sequences, approximately 11% seen once; the top ten hold 4.5% to 5.5%. Here the sequenced sample was whole blood, taken in connection with sensitization to the hapten diphenylcyclopropenone (DPC). These receptors were taken from a woman in her 50s with alopecia areata. Some clones in this sample may be carry-over from other donors' samples.

The chain carries TRBV7-2 and TRBJ2-2, with D possibly matching TRBD2 (6 bases). Germline CDR1 reads SGHTA; CDR2 reads FQGNSA. CDR3 length: 15 residues. V was clipped by 6 bases and J by 1 base, with 12 bases between them. The DNA for the CDR3 is TGTGCCAGCAGGCCCGGGACTGAGAACACCGGGGAGCTGTTTTTT. This gives the protein CASRPGTENTGELFF.

This clonotype showed up just a few times. CDR3 nucleotide sequence: TGTGCCAGCAGTCCCCCGGCCGGGACTAGTGGGTTCTTC. Protein sequence: CASSPPAGTSGFF. V is TRBV28 and J is TRBJ2-1; 8 nucleotides match TRBD2. This CDR3 is 13 amino acids long. V gave up 5 bases and J gave up 15 bases; unmatched junction bases: 12. Germline V gives CDR1 MDHEN, CDR2 SYDVKM.

This clonotype was detected many times. This chain links TRBV28 with TRBJ2-1, with 8 positions matching TRBD2. V shed 1 base, J shed 12 bases, and the junction held 2 bases outside the gene matches. The CDR3 is 12 residues long. Germline V gene data show CDR1 as MDHEN and CDR2 as SYDVKM. The CDR3 region is CASSLYGRGQFF. In nucleotides, the CDR3 is TGTGCCAGCAGTTTATACGGGAGGGGGCAGTTCTTC.

This clonotype was seen more than once but under ten times. The V call is TRBV29-1, the J call TRBJ1-2; TRBD1 might be the D (6 bases). The CDR3 totals 14 residues. Germline CDR1 SQVTM, CDR2 ANQGSEA. Deletions cut 5 bases from V and 4 bases from J, with 17 bases between. The CDR3 here is CSVTAPQGIYGYTF. The DNA of the CDR3 is TGCAGCGTTACCGCACCACAGGGAATCTATGGCTACACCTTC.

There are many counts of this clonotype. The rearrangement joins TRBV6-2 or TRBV6-3 to TRBJ1-5; D might be TRBD1 (5 bases). This CDR3 is 15 amino acids long. V was shortened by 2 bases and J by 7 bases, with 15 bases between the two germline ends. The germline CDR1 and CDR2 sequences are MNHEY and SVGEGT. This CDR3 reads CASSYGGPRGQPQHF. DNA for the CDR3: TGTGCCAGCAGTTACGGAGGGCCTCGGGGGCAGCCCCAGCATTTT.

This clonotype was counted many times. The chain carries TRBV28 and TRBJ2-7; TRBD1 or TRBD2 may be the D gene (5 bases each). Per the germline V gene, CDR1 is MDHEN and CDR2 is SYDVKM. Trimming removed 3 bases at V and 0 bases at J, with 12 bases between. The CDR3 spans 15 residues. The CDR3 DNA reads as TGTGCCAGCAGTTTGAGGCCAGGGAGCTCCTACGAGCAGTACTTC. Translated, it gives CASSLRPGSSYEQYF.

A few counts support this clonotype. The chain is built from TRBV20-1 and TRBJ2-1; 9 nucleotides agree with TRBD2. CDR1 and CDR2 from the germline V gene are DFQATT and SNEGSKA (reference sequence). The CDR3 runs to 17 residues. Unmatched junction bases numbered 7, after V lost 1 base and J lost 0 bases. The CDR3 DNA follows: TGCAGTGCTAGAGGTGATAGCGGGGGAATCTCCTACAATGAGCAGTTCTTC. It translates to CSARGDSGGISYNEQFF.